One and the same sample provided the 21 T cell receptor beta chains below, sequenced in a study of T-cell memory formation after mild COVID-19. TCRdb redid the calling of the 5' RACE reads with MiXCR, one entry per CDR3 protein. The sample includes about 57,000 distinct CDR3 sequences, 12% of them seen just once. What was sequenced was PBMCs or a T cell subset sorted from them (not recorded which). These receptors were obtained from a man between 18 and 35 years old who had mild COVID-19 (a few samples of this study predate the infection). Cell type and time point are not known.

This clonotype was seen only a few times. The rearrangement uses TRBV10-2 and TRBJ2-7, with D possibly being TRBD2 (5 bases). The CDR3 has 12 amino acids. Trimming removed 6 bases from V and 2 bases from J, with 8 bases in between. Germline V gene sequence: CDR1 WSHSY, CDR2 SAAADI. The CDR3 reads CASSLAPYEQYF. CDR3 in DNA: TGCGCCAGCAGCCTAGCCCCCTACGAGCAGTACTTC.

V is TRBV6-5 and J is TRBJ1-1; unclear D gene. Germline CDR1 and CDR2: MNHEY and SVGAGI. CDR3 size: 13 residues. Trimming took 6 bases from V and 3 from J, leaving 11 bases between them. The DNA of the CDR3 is TGTGCCAGCAGCTCCGTAGACGACACTGAAGCTTTCTTT. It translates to CASSSVDDTEAFF.

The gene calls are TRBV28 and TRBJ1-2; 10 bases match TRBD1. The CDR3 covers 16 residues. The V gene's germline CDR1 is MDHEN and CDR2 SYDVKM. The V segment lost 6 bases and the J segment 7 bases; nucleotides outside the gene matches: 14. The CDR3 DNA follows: TGTGCCAGCAGCCCCGCAATGAGACAGGGGGCCCGTGGCTACACCTTC. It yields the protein CASSPAMRQGARGYTF.

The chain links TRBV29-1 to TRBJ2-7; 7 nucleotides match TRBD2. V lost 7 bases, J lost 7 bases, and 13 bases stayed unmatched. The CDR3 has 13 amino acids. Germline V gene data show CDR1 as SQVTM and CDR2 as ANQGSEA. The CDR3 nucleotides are TGCAGCGCTACGACTAGCCTTAGGGGTGAGCAGTACTTC. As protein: CSATTSLRGEQYF.

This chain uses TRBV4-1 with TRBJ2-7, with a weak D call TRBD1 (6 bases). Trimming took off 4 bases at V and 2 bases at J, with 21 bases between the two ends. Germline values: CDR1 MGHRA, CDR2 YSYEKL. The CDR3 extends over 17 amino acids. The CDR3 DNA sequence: TGCGCCAGCAGCCCGACTCGTTTACAGGGAATAACCTACGAGCAGTACTTC. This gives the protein CASSPTRLQGITYEQYF.

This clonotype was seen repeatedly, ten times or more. Written as DNA, the CDR3 is TGCGCCAGCAGCCATGTAGACGAAAGGGCAGATACGCAGTATTTT. It yields the protein CASSHVDERADTQYF. The rearrangement links TRBV4-3 to TRBJ2-3, with D unclear. The CDR3 has 15 residues. V dropped 3 bases and J dropped 4 bases, with 14 bases sitting between them. Germline lookup yields CDR1 LGHNA and CDR2 YSLEER.

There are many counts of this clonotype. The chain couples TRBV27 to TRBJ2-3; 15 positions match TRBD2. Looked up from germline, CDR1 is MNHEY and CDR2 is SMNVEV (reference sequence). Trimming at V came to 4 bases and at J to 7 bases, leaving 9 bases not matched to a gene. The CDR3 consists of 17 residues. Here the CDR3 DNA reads TGTGCCAGCAGTTCCCCTTGGACTAGCGGGGGGGGTTATACGCAGTATTTT. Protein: CASSSPWTSGGGYTQYF.

The CDR3 sequence: CSASPPSSYNEQFF. The CDR3, as DNA: TGCAGTGCTAGTCCACCCTCCTCCTACAATGAGCAGTTCTTC. The chain links TRBV20-1 to TRBJ2-1; D gene uncertain. Trimming stripped 3 bases from V and 0 bases from J, with 9 bases between. Germline V CDR1 and CDR2: DFQATT, SNEGSKA (reference sequence). The CDR3 has 14 amino acids.

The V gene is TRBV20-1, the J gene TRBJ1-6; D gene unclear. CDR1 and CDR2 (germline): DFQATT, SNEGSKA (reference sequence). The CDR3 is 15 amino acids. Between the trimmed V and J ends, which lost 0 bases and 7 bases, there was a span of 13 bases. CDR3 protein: CSARDRTKGNSPLHF. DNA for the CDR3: TGCAGTGCTAGAGATCGGACCAAAGGGAATTCACCCCTCCACTTT.

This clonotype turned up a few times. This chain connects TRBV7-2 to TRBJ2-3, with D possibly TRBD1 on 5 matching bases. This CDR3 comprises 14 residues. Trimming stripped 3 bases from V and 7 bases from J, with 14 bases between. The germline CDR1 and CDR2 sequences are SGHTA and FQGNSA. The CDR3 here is CASSLDQGLYTQYF. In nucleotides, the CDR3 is TGTGCCAGCAGCTTGGATCAGGGTCTTTATACGCAGTATTTT.

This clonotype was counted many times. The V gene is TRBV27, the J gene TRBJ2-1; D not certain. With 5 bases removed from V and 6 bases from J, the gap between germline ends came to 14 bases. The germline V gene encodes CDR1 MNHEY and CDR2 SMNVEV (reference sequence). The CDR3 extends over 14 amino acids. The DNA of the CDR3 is TGTGCCAGCAGTCGAGGTAGCACGATCAATGAGCAGTTCTTC. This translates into CASSRGSTINEQFF.

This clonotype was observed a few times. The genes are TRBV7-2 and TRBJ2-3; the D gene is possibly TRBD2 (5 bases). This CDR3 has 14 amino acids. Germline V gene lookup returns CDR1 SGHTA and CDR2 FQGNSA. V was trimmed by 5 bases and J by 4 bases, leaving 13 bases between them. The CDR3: CASSALLLADTQYF. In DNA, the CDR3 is TGTGCCAGCAGCGCCCTTTTACTAGCAGATACGCAGTATTTT.

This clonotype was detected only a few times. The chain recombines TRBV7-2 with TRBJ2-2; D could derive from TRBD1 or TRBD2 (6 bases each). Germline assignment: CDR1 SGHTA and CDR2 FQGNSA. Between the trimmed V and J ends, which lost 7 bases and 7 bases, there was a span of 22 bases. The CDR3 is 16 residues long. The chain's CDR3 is CASTNSRGGMGGELFF. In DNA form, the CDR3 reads TGTGCCAGCACCAACTCCAGGGGAGGTATGGGCGGGGAGCTGTTTTTT.

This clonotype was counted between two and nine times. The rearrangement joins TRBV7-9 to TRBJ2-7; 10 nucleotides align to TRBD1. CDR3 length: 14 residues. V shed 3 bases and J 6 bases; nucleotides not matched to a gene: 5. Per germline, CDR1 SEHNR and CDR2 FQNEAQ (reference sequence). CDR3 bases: TGTGCCAGCAGCTTCCCGGGACAGGGGACCGAGCAGTACTTC. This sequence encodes CASSFPGQGTEQYF.

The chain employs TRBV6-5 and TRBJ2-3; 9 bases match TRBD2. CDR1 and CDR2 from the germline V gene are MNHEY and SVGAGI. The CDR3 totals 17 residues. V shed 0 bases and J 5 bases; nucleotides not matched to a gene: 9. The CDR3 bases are TGTGCCAGCAGTTACTCGAGGCCTAGCGGGGTTAGAGATACGCAGTATTTT. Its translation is CASSYSRPSGVRDTQYF.

The DNA of the CDR3 is TGCAGTGCTAGTATTTGGTGGAACAGCCAAGAGACCCAGTACTTC. Protein: CSASIWWNSQETQYF. The chain combines TRBV20-1 with TRBJ2-5; D is unclear. The CDR3 extends over 15 amino acids. V was pared by 3 bases and J by 1 base, with 15 bases between. In germline, CDR1 is DFQATT, CDR2 SNEGSKA (reference sequence).

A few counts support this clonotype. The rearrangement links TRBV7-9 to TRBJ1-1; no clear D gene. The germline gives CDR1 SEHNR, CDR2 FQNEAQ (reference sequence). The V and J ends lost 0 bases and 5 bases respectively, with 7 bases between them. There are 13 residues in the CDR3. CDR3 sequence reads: CASSLAVGTEAFF. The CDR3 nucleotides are TGTGCCAGCAGCTTAGCTGTGGGTACTGAAGCTTTCTTT.

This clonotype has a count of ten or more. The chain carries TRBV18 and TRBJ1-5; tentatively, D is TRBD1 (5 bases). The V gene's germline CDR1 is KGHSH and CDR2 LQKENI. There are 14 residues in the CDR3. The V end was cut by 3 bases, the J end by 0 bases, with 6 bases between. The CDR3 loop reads CASSPQGSNQPQHF. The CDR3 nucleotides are TGTGCCAGCTCACCCCAGGGTAGCAATCAGCCCCAGCATTTT. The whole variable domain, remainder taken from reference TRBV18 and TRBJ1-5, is NAGVMQNPRHLVRRRGQEARLRCSPMKGHSHVYWYRQLPEEGLKFMVYLQKENIIDESGMPKERFSAEFPKEGPSILRIQQVVRGDSAAYFCASSPQGSNQPQHFGDGTRLSIL.

DNA of the CDR3: TGTGCCAGCAGTGGAAAGGGACAGGGGGCAGGGGAGCAGTACGTC. This sequence encodes CASSGKGQGAGEQYV. The rearrangement uses TRBV2 and TRBJ2-7; 12 bases map to TRBD1. This CDR3 is 15 amino acids long. Germline CDR1 reads SNHLY; CDR2 reads FYNNEI. V was clipped by 4 bases and J by 7 bases; unmatched bases: 8.

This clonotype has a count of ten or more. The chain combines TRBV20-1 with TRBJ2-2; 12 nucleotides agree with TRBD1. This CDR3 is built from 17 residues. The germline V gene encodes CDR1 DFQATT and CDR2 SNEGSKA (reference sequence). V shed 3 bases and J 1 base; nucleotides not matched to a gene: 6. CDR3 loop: CSARAGTGGWNTGELFF. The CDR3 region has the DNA TGCAGTGCTAGGGCCGGGACAGGGGGCTGGAACACCGGGGAGCTGTTTTTT.

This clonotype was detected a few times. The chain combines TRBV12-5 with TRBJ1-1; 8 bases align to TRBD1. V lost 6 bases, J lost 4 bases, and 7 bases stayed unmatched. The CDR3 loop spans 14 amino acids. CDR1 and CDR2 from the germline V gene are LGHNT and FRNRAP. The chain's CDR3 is CASGLLTGATEAFF. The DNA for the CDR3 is TGTGCTAGTGGCCTCCTGACAGGGGCCACTGAAGCTTTCTTT.